This T cell receptor beta chain was identified in a study of vaccination and CD4 T cells after COVID-19. As for the study in general: Some control cultures received a CEFX pool, which served as the positive control. Others received an HIV-1 Nef pool or no peptide.

In regard to this clonotype: Its antigen is as yet unknown.

Sequencing of cultured CD4+ T cell DNA used the Oncomine TCR Beta short-read assay. TCRdb redid the calling of the PCR reads with MiXCR, one entry per CDR3 protein. The sample lists almost 6,000 distinct CDR3 sequences; about 32% were seen once. V was shortened by 4 bases and J by 4 bases, with 21 bases between the two germline ends. Germline CDR1 is SGHRS and CDR2 is YFSETQ. The CDR3 runs 17 residues. Treatment: approximately 9-day PBMC culture with coronavirus spike peptide pools or control peptides (ViraFEST assay). Gathering of the CD4+ T cells, from the unexposed donor, took place before the COVID-19 pandemic (2011-2018). Upon completion of under 12 days of culture, CD4+ T cells were isolated via negative selection. General study results and limits: Sampling was limited to relatively few convalescent patients, with no early post-infection timepoints studied.

Sequenced: CD4+ T cells from blood, cultured in vitro. The chain couples TRBV5-1 to TRBJ2-1; maybe TRBD2 (6 bases). The receptor's source is a human donor in good health. CDR3 in amino acids: CASSDGGSRLTYNEQFF. The DNA for the CDR3 is TGCGCCAGCAGCGATGGAGGGTCACGTCTTACTTACAATGAGCAGTTCTTC. Together with reference TRBV5-1 and TRBJ2-1, the CDR3 gives the full variable domain: KAGVTQTPRYLIKTRGQQVTLSCSPISGHRSVSWYQQTPGQGLQFLFEYFSETQRNKGNFPGRFSGRQFSNSRSEMNVSTLELGDSALYLCASSDGGSRLTYNEQFFGPGTRLTVL.